This T cell receptor beta chain derives from a study of blood T cells in healthy people across ages. Study in general: Every two T cells gave about one barcoded beta molecule via template switching. Study-level points and caveats: Naive T cell percentage showed a strong correlation with TCR beta diversity. It was the long-lived donors that had more naive CD4+ cells and higher diversity than aged donors.

Germline CDR1 DFQATT, CDR2 SNEGSKA (reference sequence). The length of the CDR3 is 19 residues. The ends lost 0 bases at V and 2 bases at J; junction bases unmatched: 12. With a J-beta primer mix and a sample-barcoded 5' primer, a second PCR ran about 7 to 12 cycles. A single record per CDR3 protein comes from TCRdb applying MiXCR to the 5' RACE reads. The sample has roughly 2 million distinct CDR3 sequences; less than 50% are singletons. Note on this clonotype: Its antigen is undetermined.

The receptor was isolated from a woman in her 40s in good health. Sequenced sample: blood. The V gene is TRBV20-1, the J gene TRBJ2-1; TRBD2 agrees at 11 bases. CDR3 region: CSARDVPSGGSSPYNEQFF. The CDR3 DNA follows: TGCAGTGCTAGAGACGTCCCTAGCGGGGGGTCCAGCCCCTACAATGAGCAGTTCTTC.